The T cell receptor beta chain under discussion was sequenced for a study of cytomegalovirus exposure and HLA in healthy donors. Study summary: The same platform as the roughly 700 first-cohort repertoires was used for the 120 validation repertoires, a later analysis reported.

Study-level points and caveats: The classifier, whose performance was assessed in both the original and validation cohorts, reportedly diagnosed cytomegalovirus status with high specificity and sensitivity.

The CDR3 spans 14 residues. Trimming cost V 2 bases and J 3 bases; bases outside gene matches: 0. CDR1 is SGHDT and CDR2 is YYEEEE in the germline V gene. TCRdb's copy holds only in-frame clones and misses some; the assay was immunoSEQ multiplex PCR. This sample has 130,000 to 150,000 clones, with 75% to 90% found just once. A word on this clone: Its cognate antigen is unknown.

From the roughly 110-subject validation cohort, which was separate from the roughly 690-subject first cohort, the donors were drawn. The sequence derives from a young woman in good health and CMV-seropositive. V usage is TRBV5-6 and J usage is TRBJ2-3, with 10 positions matching TRBD2. The source material was PBMCs. The CDR3 DNA is TGTGCCAGCAGCTTACTAGCGGGAACAGATACGCAGTATTTT. Residues: CASSLLAGTDTQYF.